This entry is about one T cell receptor beta chain. Its target is not known. With a duration under 2 months, the hyperthyroidism was newly diagnosed in patients aged 18 to 65. This sample was taken from a study of T cells in Graves' hyperthyroidism and ophthalmopathy. RNA transcripts gave rise to amplified TCR beta CDR3 regions. RT-PCR in the first round (using the HTBI primer set) targeted the TCR CDR3. TCRdb processed the multiplex PCR reads anew with MiXCR; each CDR3 protein has one entry. The sample yields about 420,000 distinct CDR3 sequences, about 15% seen once. V lost 3 bases and J 3 bases, leaving 12 bases between the germline ends. Germline CDR1 and CDR2: MDHEN and SYDVKM. The CDR3 extends over 16 amino acids. Regarding the study as a whole: Among thyroid clonotypes expanded above 0.001, most also appeared in blood.

This receptor was identified in a woman aged 18-29 years with Graves' hyperthyroidism. J is TRBJ1-6 and V is TRBV28, with D uncertain. The specimen was blood. CDR3 amino acids: CASSFLREGYNSPLHF. CDR3 coding DNA: TGTGCCAGCAGTTTCCTCCGGGAGGGCTATAATTCACCCCTCCACTTT.